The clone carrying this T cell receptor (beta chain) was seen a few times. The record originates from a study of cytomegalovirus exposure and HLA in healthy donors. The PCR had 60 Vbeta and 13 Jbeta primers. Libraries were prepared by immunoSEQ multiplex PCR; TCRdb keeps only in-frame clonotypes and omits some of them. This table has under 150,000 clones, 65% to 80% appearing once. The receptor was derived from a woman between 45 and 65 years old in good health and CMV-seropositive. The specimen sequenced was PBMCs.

The CDR3: CAWSAEPETQYF. The CDR3 DNA reads as TGTGCCTGGAGTGCCGAGCCCGAGACCCAGTACTTC. The V and J genes are TRBV30 and TRBJ2-5; D gene unclear. This CDR3 region has 12 residues. Germline V lookup: CDR1 GTSNPN, CDR2 SVGIG (reference sequence). Trimming pared 1 base from V and 5 bases from J, leaving 8 bases between. Drawing the rest from reference TRBV30 and TRBJ2-5, the complete variable domain is SQTIHQWPATLVQPVGSPLSLECTVEGTSNPNLYWYRQAAGRGLQLLFYSVGIGQISSEVPQNLSASRPQDRQFILSSKKLLLSDSGFYLCAWSAEPETQYFGPGTRLLVL.